The sample holds one count of the clone carrying this T cell receptor beta chain. What it recognizes is unknown. This entry is derived from a study of cytomegalovirus exposure and HLA in healthy donors. Findings and limits, study-wide: Whilst most TCR sequences proved rare, a subset of public TCRs occurred across many donors.

The V and J ends lost 2 bases and 6 bases, in that order; junction bases with no gene match: 5. Germline V CDR1 and CDR2: SGDLS, YYNGEE. CDR3 size: 15 residues. 13 Jbeta primers and 60 Vbeta primers were used for the PCR. Sequencing was performed with immunoSEQ multiplex PCR; in TCRdb, only in-frame clones are kept and a portion is missing. The profile shows about 160,000 clones, 81% of them singletons. The TCR comes from a woman between 50 and 59 years old in good health and CMV-seronegative. Sample: PBMCs. The chain recombines TRBV9 with TRBJ2-3, with 11 bases that match TRBD2. The DNA for the CDR3 is TGTGCCAGCAGCGTTAGCGGGGGGGCCGTGGATACGCAGTATTTT. Translated, it gives CASSVSGGAVDTQYF.